This T cell receptor beta chain was identified during a study of CD8 T cells in ankylosing spondylitis. Regarding the study as a whole: In the blood and synovial fluid of reactive arthritis, some motif variants had been previously reported. In ankylosing spondylitis blood, a motif of roughly eight highly homologous TCR beta variants appeared characteristic.

This clonotype was seen a few times. Its antigen is undetermined. Between the trimmed V and J ends, which lost 6 bases and 3 bases, there was a span of 9 bases. The germline V gene has CDR1 MDHEN and CDR2 SYDVKM. The CDR3 is 12 residues long. TCRdb reprocessed the 5' RACE reads via MiXCR and lists one record per CDR3 protein. This table holds over 30,000 distinct CDR3 sequences, around 15% found once. The sequencing input was synovial fluid, either unsorted or a sorted T cell fraction (not recorded which). The chain carries TRBV28 and TRBJ2-7; D is undetermined. The sequence came from a male donor with ankylosing spondylitis. The CDR3 protein is CASSPTDYEQYF. The CDR3 nucleotides are TGTGCCAGCAGCCCCACCGACTACGAGCAGTACTTC.